This T cell receptor (beta chain) came from a study of blood T cell repertoires in COVID-19. About the research overall: Donors in the United States, Italy and Spain gave samples during acute or convalescent COVID-19. Sources were T cells, B-cell-depleted T cells, or PBMCs; the material itself was cDNA or gDNA.

This clone was seen only once. Germline CDR1 is SNHLY and CDR2 is FYNNEI. The CDR3 extends over 16 amino acids. V lost 3 bases, J lost 4 bases, and 11 bases stayed unmatched. As processed by the authors: Amplified reference gene primers provided the basis for estimating nucleated cell counts. Some clones are missing from TCRdb's copy, which holds only in-frame ones; the method was immunoSEQ multiplex PCR. The V and J calls and clone size were taken over from that table, and D and trimming were inferred from the DNA. The data contain 100,000 to 150,000 clones, roughly 72% of them singletons. This chain links TRBV2 with TRBJ1-2; TRBD1 agrees at 7 bases. Sequenced sample: peripheral blood. The TCR was taken from a man older than 75 with COVID-19, enrolled during active disease. The CDR3 coding sequence is TGTGCCAGCAGTGACAACAAGGGGGCGCGGGGCTATGGCTACACCTTC. The encoded protein is CASSDNKGARGYGYTF.